A selection of T cell receptor beta chains follows, all from one sample in a study of shared clonotypes between healthy human individuals. Profiled with immunoSEQ multiplex PCR; TCRdb holds only in-frame clones, not every one. This sample has more than 2 million clones, with roughly 94% found just once. The sample was naive CD4+ T cells sorted from blood. These TCRs come from a man in his late teens or twenties in good health. The CDR3 runs from the conserved cysteine through the conserved F or W. D genes are given only for firm matches. Clone sizes are given selectively: once, few, many, or a class where the clone is expanded.

TRBV28	.	once	TRBJ2-3	CASSLIGSPDTQYF	TGTGCCAGCAGTTTAATAGGGTCCCCAGATACGCAGTATTTT
TRBV6-1	.	.	TRBJ1-1	CASKYEGLNTEAFF	TGTGCCAGCAAATACGAGGGTTTGAACACTGAAGCTTTCTTT
TRBV9	.	.	TRBJ2-7	CASSAGTADEQYF	TGTGCCAGCAGCGCCGGGACTGCAGACGAGCAGTACTTC
TRBV5-1	TRBD2	.	TRBJ2-7	CASSLEPRGSGGFEQYF	TGCGCCAGCAGCTTGGAGCCGCGAGGTAGCGGGGGGTTCGAGCAGTACTTC
TRBV5-1	.	.	TRBJ1-5	CASSFSGGFNQPQHF	TGCGCCAGCAGCTTTTCGGGAGGGTTCAATCAGCCCCAGCATTTT
TRBV5-1	.	.	TRBJ2-3	CASSLLTERTTTDTQYF	TGCGCCAGCAGCCTCCTTACGGAGCGTACGACCACAGATACGCAGTATTTT
TRBV21-1	.	.	TRBJ1-5	CASSKAQKGLQPQHF	TGTGCCAGCAGCAAAGCGCAAAAGGGGTTACAGCCCCAGCATTTT
TRBV27	TRBD1	.	TRBJ1-6	CASTDGTGGSPLHF	TGTGCCAGCACGGACGGGACAGGGGGCTCACCCCTCCACTTT
TRBV11-2	TRBD2	.	TRBJ2-3	CASSLVLAGVGSSTDTQYF	TGTGCCAGCAGCTTAGTTCTAGCGGGGGTCGGTTCTAGCACAGATACGCAGTATTTT
TRBV6-5	TRBD2	.	TRBJ2-3	CASSKLAGAADTQYF	TGTGCCAGCAGTAAACTAGCGGGAGCCGCAGATACGCAGTATTTT
TRBV30	.	many	TRBJ1-1	CAWRQAGARTEAFF	TGTGCCTGGAGGCAGGCGGGGGCCAGGACTGAAGCTTTCTTT
TRBV2	.	.	TRBJ1-1	CASSPTAGGHTEAFF	TGTGCCAGCAGTCCAACGGCGGGGGGGCACACTGAAGCTTTCTTT
TRBV9	.	.	TRBJ2-2	CASSKKDFAGTGELFF	TGTGCCAGCAGCAAAAAGGACTTTGCGGGCACCGGGGAGCTGTTTTTT
TRBV5-4	.	.	TRBJ2-1	CASSLPGGPYNEQFF	TGTGCCAGCAGTCTCCCCGGGGGCCCCTACAATGAGCAGTTCTTC
TRBV18	TRBD1	.	TRBJ1-3	CASSTVDRGNTIYF	TGTGCCAGCTCAACTGTGGACAGGGGAAACACCATATATTTT
TRBV5-6	.	.	TRBJ2-7	CASSNSGSFYEQYF	TGTGCCAGCAGCAATTCGGGCAGCTTCTACGAGCAGTACTTC
TRBV6-1	.	.	TRBJ1-3	CASSEAATGWVSGNTIYF	TGTGCCAGCAGTGAAGCTGCTACAGGGTGGGTCTCTGGAAACACCATATATTTT
TRBV28	TRBD1	.	TRBJ2-3	CASSLGTGPTLSTDTQYF	TGTGCCAGCAGTTTAGGGACAGGACCCACCCTAAGCACAGATACGCAGTATTTT
TRBV5-4	TRBD2	.	TRBJ2-6	CASSSLAGSSGANVLTF	TGTGCCAGCAGCTCACTAGCGGGGAGCTCTGGGGCCAACGTCCTGACTTTC
TRBV5-6	.	.	TRBJ1-6	CASSLGPNSPLHF	TGTGCCAGCAGCTTGGGGCCCAATTCACCCCTCCACTTT
TRBV4-3	TRBD2	.	TRBJ2-1	CASSHRGPSGSNNEQFF	TGCGCCAGCAGCCACCGAGGGCCTAGCGGGAGTAACAATGAGCAGTTCTTC
TRBV28	.	.	TRBJ2-4	CASTSKLGVVNIQYF	TGTGCCAGCACCTCCAAATTAGGGGTAGTGAACATTCAGTACTTC
TRBV5-4	TRBD1	.	TRBJ2-7	CASSPAGTGGLYEQYF	TGTGCCAGCAGCCCAGCCGGGACAGGGGGCCTCTACGAGCAGTACTTC
TRBV6-1	.	.	TRBJ2-7	CASSETGLREHYF	TGTGCCAGCAGTGAAACGGGCCTACGCGAGCATTACTTC
TRBV10-3	.	.	TRBJ1-4	CAARGGDNEKLFF	TGTGCCGCCAGAGGGGGGGACAATGAAAAACTGTTTTTT
TRBV19	TRBD2	.	TRBJ2-2	CASSISGSVGGELFF	TGTGCCAGTAGTATTAGCGGGAGCGTCGGCGGGGAGCTGTTTTTT